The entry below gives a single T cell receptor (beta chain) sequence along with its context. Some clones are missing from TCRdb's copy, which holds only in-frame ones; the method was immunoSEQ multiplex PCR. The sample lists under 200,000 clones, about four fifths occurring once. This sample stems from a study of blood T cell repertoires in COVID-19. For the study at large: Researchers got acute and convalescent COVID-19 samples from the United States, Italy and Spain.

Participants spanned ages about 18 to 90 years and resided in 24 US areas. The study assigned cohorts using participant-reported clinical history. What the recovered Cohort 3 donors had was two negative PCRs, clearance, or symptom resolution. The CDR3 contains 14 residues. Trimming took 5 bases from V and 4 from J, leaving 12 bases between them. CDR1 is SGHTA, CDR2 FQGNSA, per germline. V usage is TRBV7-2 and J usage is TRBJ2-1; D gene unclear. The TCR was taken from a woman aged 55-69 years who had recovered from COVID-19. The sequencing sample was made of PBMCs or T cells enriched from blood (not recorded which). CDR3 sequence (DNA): TGTGCCAGCAGCCATGGCGGCAGTTACAATGAGCAGTTCTTC. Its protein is CASSHGGSYNEQFF.